This T cell receptor beta chain is drawn from a study of blood T cell repertoires in COVID-19. Participants' reported clinical history set cohort assignment. Exposed participants encountered a COVID-19 case during the 2 weeks preceding study entry. The table came from immunoSEQ multiplex PCR; TCRdb's copy has only in-frame clones and leaves some out. The sample consists of almost 350,000 clones, 88% of them appearing once. This CDR3 contains 15 residues. V shed 5 bases and J shed 4 bases, with 14 bases lying between them. CDR1 and CDR2 from the germline V gene are LNHDA and SQIVND (reference sequence).

The sequenced sample consisted of PBMCs or T cells enriched from blood (not recorded which). This sequence originates from a woman aged 30 to 39 who had been exposed to COVID-19. The J gene is TRBJ1-4, the V gene TRBV19, with D possibly being TRBD1 (6 bases). The CDR3 DNA is TGTGCCAGTAGTGCCCGGGAGGGGGGTAATGAAAAACTGTTTTTT. Its translation is CASSAREGGNEKLFF. Looking up the rest from reference TRBV19 and TRBJ1-4 gives the full variable domain: DGGITQSPKYLFRKEGQNVTLSCEQNLNHDAMYWYRQDPGQGLRLIYYSQIVNDFQKGDIAEGYSVSREKKESFPLTVTSAQKNPTAFYLCASSAREGGNEKLFFGSGTQLSVL.